This T cell receptor beta chain was recorded in a study of cytomegalovirus exposure and HLA in healthy donors. Study-wide results and caveats: Within the 120 or so validation repertoires, first-cohort TCR clusters tended to co-occur, according to a later analysis. Most TCR sequences proved rare, with some public TCRs found in many donors. It was confirmed in vitro that a few of the CMV-associated chains were specific for CMV antigens.

Turning to this clone: What it binds is not known.

Using immunoSEQ multiplex PCR, the repertoire was profiled, and TCRdb retains in-frame clones only, with some absent. Among around 260,000 clones listed, about 90% were seen once. The sequenced material came from PBMCs. This receptor was obtained from a woman in her 30s in good health and CMV-seronegative.

CDR3 DNA: TGTGCCAGCAGGTCAATTGCAACTAATGAAAAACTGTTTTTT. Amino acid sequence: CASRSIATNEKLFF. This chain links TRBV6-1 with TRBJ1-4; D remains unclear. The germline V and J ends were trimmed by 6 bases and 0 bases, with 8 bases remaining between them. The CDR3 is 14 residues long. The germline CDR1 and CDR2 sequences are MNHNS and SASEGT.